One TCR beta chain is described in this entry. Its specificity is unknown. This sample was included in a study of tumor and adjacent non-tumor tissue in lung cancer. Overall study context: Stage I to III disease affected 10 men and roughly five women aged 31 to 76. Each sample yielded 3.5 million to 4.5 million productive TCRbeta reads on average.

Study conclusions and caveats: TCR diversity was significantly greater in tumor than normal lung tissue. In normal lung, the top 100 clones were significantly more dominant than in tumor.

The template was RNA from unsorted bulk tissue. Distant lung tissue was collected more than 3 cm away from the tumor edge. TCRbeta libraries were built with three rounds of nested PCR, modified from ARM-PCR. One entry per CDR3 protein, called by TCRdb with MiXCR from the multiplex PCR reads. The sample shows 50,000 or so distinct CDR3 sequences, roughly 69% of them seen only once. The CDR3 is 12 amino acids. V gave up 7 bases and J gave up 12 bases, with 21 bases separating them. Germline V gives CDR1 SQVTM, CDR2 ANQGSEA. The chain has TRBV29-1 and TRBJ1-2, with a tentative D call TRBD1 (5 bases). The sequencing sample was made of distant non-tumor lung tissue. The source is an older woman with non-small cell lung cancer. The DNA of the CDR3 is TGCAGCGCTATGGGACTTAACAACGGCCACACCTTC. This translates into CSAMGLNNGHTF.